This T cell receptor beta chain was documented in a study of cytomegalovirus exposure and HLA in healthy donors. Libraries were prepared by immunoSEQ multiplex PCR; TCRdb keeps only in-frame clonotypes and omits some of them. The data hold about 200,000 clones, with 80% to 90% observed a single time. Germline lookup yields CDR1 MDHEN and CDR2 SYDVKM. This CDR3 spans 13 amino acids. V gave up 11 bases and J gave up 3 bases, with 14 bases separating them. The sample taken for sequencing was PBMCs. The receptor was derived from a woman aged 18-29 years in good health and CMV-seronegative. This sequence joins TRBV28 and TRBJ1-3; D not certain. The CDR3 DNA reads TGTGCCGCTTACCAAGAGAATGGAAACACCATATATTTT. Translating it yields CAAYQENGNTIYF.